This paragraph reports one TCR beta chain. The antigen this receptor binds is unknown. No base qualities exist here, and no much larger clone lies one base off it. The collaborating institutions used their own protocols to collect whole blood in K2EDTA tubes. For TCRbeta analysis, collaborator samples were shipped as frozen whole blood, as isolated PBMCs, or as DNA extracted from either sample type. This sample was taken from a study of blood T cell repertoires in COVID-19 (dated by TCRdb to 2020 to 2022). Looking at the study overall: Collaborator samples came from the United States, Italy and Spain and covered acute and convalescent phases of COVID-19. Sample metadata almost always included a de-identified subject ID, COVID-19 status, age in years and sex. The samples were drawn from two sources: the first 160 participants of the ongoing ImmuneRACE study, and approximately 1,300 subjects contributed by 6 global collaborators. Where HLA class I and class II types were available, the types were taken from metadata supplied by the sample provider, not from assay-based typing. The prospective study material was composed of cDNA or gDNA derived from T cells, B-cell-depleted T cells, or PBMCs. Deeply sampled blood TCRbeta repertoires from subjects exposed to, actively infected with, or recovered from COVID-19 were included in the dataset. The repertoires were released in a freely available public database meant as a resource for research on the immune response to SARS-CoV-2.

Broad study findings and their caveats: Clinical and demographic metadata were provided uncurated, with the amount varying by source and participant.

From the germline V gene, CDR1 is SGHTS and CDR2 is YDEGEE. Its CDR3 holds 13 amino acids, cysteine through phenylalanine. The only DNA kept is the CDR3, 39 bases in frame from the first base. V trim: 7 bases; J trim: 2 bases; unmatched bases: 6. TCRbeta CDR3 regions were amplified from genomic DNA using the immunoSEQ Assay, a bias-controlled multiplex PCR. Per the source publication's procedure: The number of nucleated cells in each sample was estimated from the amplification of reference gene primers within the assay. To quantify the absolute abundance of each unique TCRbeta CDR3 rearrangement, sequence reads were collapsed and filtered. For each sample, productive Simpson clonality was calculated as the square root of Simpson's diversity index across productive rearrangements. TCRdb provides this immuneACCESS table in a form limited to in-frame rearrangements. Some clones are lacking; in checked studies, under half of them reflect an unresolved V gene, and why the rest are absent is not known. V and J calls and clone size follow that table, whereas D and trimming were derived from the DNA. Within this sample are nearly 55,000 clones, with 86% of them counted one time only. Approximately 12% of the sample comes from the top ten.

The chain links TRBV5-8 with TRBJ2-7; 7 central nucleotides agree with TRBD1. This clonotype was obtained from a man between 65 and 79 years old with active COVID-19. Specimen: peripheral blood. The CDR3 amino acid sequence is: CASQQGWAYEQYF. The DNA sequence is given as TGTGCCAGCCAACAGGGGTGGGCCTACGAGCAGTACTTC. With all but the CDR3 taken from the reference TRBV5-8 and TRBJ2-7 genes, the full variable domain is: EAGVTQSPTHLIKTRGQQATLRCSPISGHTSVYWYQQALGLGLQFLLWYDEGEERNRGNFPPRFSGRQFPNYSSELNVNALELEDSALYLCASQQGWAYEQYFGPGTRLTVT.